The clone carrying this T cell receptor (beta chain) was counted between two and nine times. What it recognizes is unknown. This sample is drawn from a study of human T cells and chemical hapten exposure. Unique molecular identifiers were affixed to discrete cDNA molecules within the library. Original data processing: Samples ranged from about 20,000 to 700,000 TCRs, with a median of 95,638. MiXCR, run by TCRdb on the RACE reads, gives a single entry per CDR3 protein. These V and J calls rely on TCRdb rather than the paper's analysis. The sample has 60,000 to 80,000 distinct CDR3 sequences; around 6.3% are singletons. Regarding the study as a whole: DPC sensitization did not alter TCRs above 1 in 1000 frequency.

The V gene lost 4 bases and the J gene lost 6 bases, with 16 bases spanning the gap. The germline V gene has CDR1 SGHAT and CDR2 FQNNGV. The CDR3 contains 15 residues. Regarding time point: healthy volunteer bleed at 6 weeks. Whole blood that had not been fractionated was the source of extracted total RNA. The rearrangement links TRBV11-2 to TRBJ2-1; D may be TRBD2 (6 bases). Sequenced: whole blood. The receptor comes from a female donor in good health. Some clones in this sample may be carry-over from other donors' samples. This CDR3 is CASSSVREPTNEQFF. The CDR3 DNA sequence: TGTGCCAGCAGCTCCGTCCGGGAGCCCACCAATGAGCAGTTCTTC.